This is a list of T cell receptor beta chains from one sample in a study of blood T cell repertoires in COVID-19. Using immunoSEQ multiplex PCR, the repertoire was profiled, and TCRdb retains in-frame clones only, with some absent. The table lists a few hundred thousand clones, over 75% of them singletons. The specimen was PBMCs or T cells enriched from blood (not recorded which). The origin of the receptors is a woman aged 40-49 years who had recovered from COVID-19. CDR3s include the opening cysteine and the closing phenylalanine or tryptophan. The order of the fields is J gene, D gene, clone size, V gene, CDR3 protein, CDR3 DNA. The D gene is left open where the match is weak. Clone size is not always given. Where it is, it says once, few, many or a class for expanded clones.

TRBJ2-1 TRBD1 - TRBV2 CAPGQGNNEQFF TGTGCCCCGGGACAGGGAAACAATGAGCAGTTCTTC
TRBJ2-3 TRBD1 - TRBV27 CASSHSGQGSTDTQYF TGTGCCAGCAGTCACTCGGGACAGGGGTCGACAGATACGCAGTATTTT
TRBJ2-5 TRBD1 - TRBV19 CASSILGQGAETQYF TGTGCCAGTAGTATACTGGGTCAGGGGGCTGAGACCCAGTACTTC
TRBJ2-1 TRBD1 - TRBV18 CASSPKTGDNEQFF TGTGCCAGCTCACCGAAGACAGGGGACAATGAGCAGTTCTTC
TRBJ2-2 TRBD2 - TRBV27 CASSLSPAGVIGELFF TGTGCCAGCAGTTTATCGCCAGCGGGAGTGATCGGGGAGCTGTTTTTT
TRBJ2-1 TRBD2 - TRBV5-1 CASSLGLAGGVVHNEQFF TGCGCCAGCAGCTTGGGACTAGCGGGAGGGGTAGTACACAATGAGCAGTTCTTC
TRBJ2-1 TRBD1 - TRBV4-1 CASSYLPGQGAGEQFF TGCGCCAGCAGCTACCTACCGGGACAGGGTGCCGGTGAGCAGTTCTTC
TRBJ2-3 - once TRBV7-2 CASSLGRSTDTQYF TGTGCCAGCAGCTTAGGGCGGAGCACAGATACGCAGTATTTT
TRBJ2-2 - - TRBV7-8 CASSPLRELFF TGTGCCAGCAGCCCGCTACGGGAGCTGTTTTTT
TRBJ1-5 - - TRBV6-5 CASRQSQSNQPQHF TGTGCCAGCCGACAGTCACAGAGCAATCAGCCCCAGCATTTT
TRBJ1-5 TRBD1 - TRBV18 CASSAPGQIDQPQHF TGTGCCAGCTCAGCACCGGGACAGATAGATCAGCCCCAGCATTTT
TRBJ2-5 TRBD2 once TRBV5-1 CASSLTGLAGSQETQYF TGCGCCAGCAGCTTGACGGGACTAGCGGGATCCCAAGAGACCCAGTACTTC
TRBJ2-7 - - TRBV6-5 CASSRTPSSYEQYF TGTGCCAGCAGCCGGACACCGAGCTCCTACGAGCAGTACTTC
TRBJ1-2 TRBD1 - TRBV18 CASSPGTGGNGYTF TGTGCCAGCTCACCTGGGACAGGGGGGAATGGCTACACCTTC
TRBJ2-3 - - TRBV2 CASATGDSSTDTQYF TGTGCCAGCGCAACAGGGGACTCTAGCACAGATACGCAGTATTTT
TRBJ2-3 - once TRBV12-3/TRBV12-4 CASSLNYRQYF TGTGCCAGCAGTTTGAACTATAGGCAGTATTTT
TRBJ2-5 - - TRBV10-1 CASSMTVQETQYF TGCGCCAGCAGTATGACAGTTCAAGAGACCCAGTACTTC